The text below deals with one T cell receptor beta chain. The data were taken from a study of blood T cell repertoires in COVID-19. Study summary: T cells, B-cell-depleted T cells, or PBMCs supplied cDNA or gDNA.

Enrollment of patients from Seattle took place during active infection, with longitudinal follow-up. Per the original methods: Amplification of reference gene primers was used by the study to estimate nucleated cell counts. Only in-frame clones appear in the TCRdb table, and some are missing; sequencing was by immunoSEQ multiplex PCR. Clone size and the V and J calls come from that table; the DNA yielded D and trimming. The table includes about 260,000 clones, 80% to 90% detected once. This receptor was taken from a woman aged 70-85 years with COVID-19, enrolled during active disease. The specimen was peripheral blood.

This chain's CDR3 is CASNKPGQHYGYTF. CDR3 coding DNA: TGTGCCAGCAACAAACCGGGACAGCATTATGGCTACACCTTC. The gene calls are TRBV7-9 and TRBJ1-2, with TRBD1 matching 7 bases. CDR3 length: 14 amino acids. CDR1 SEHNR and CDR2 FQNEAQ come from the germline V gene (reference sequence). Unmatched junction bases numbered 10, after V lost 7 bases and J lost 5 bases.